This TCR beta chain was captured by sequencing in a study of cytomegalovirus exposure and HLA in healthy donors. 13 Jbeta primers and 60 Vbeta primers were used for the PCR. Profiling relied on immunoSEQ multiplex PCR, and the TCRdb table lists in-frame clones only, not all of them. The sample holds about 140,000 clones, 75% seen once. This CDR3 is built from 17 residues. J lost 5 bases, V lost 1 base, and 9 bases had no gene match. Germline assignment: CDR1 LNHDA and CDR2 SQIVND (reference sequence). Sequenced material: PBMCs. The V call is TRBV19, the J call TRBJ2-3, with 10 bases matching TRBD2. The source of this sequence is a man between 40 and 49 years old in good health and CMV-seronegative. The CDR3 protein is CASSIVRLAGAGDTQYF. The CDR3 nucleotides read TGTGCCAGTAGTATAGTACGGCTAGCGGGGGCGGGAGATACGCAGTATTTT.